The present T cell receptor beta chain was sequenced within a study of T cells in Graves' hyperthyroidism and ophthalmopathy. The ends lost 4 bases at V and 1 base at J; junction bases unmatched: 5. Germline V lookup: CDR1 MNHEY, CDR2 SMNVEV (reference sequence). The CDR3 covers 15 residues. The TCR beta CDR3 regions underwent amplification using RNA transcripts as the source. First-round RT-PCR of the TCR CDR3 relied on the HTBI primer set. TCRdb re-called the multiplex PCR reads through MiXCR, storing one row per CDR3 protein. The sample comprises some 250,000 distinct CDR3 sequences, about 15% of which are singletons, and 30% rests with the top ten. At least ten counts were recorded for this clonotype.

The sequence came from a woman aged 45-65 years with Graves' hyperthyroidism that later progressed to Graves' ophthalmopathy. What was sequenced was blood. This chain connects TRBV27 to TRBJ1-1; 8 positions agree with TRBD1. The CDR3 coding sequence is TGTGCCAGCAGTTCCCTCGGGACAGGGAACACTGAAGCTTTCTTT. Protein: CASSSLGTGNTEAFF.